The TCR beta chain under discussion was sequenced for a study of T-cell memory formation after mild COVID-19. CDR3 length equals 14 residues. Germline CDR1 and CDR2: DFQATT and SNEGSKA (reference sequence). With 6 bases removed from V and 0 bases from J, the gap between germline ends came to 11 bases. One entry per CDR3 protein results from TCRdb running MiXCR on the 5' RACE reads. The sample holds about 280,000 distinct CDR3 sequences, over 7% seen once. The chain employs TRBV20-1 and TRBJ1-4; D unclear. This clonotype originated in a man younger than 30 who had mild COVID-19 (a few samples of this study predate the infection). Cell type and time point are not known. Sequencing was done on a sample of PBMCs or a T cell subset sorted from them (not recorded which). The CDR3 bases are TGCAGTGCCTCCCAGGCTGCAACTAATGAAAAACTGTTTTTT. It yields the protein CSASQAATNEKLFF.